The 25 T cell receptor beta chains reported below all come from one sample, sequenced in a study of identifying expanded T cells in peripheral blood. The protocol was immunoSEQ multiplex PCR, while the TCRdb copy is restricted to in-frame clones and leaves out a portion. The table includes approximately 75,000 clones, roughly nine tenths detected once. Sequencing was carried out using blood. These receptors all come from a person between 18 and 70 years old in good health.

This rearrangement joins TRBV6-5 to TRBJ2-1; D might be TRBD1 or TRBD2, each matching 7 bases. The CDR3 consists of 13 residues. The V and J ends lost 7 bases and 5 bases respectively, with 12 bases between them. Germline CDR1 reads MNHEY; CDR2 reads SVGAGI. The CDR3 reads CASKRDRNNEQFF. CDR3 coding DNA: TGTGCCAGCAAGCGGGACAGAAACAATGAGCAGTTCTTC.

CDR3 loop: CAWQTGVWYGYTF. The DNA for the CDR3 is TGTGCCTGGCAAACAGGGGTTTGGTATGGCTACACCTTC. The chain combines TRBV30 with TRBJ1-2, with 7 positions matching TRBD1. Germline values: CDR1 GTSNPN, CDR2 SVGIG (reference sequence). This CDR3 contains 13 residues. With 5 bases clipped from V and 5 bases from J, the junction kept 8 bases outside the gene matches.

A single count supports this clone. CDR3 nucleotide sequence: TGTGCCAGCAGTTTCACGACAGGAGGCTATGGCTACACCTTC. Encoded protein: CASSFTTGGYGYTF. This chain connects TRBV27 to TRBJ1-2, with a possible D match to TRBD1 (6 bases). Germline CDR1 reads MNHEY; CDR2 reads SMNVEV (reference sequence). The CDR3 has 14 amino acids. V lost 3 bases and J 4 bases, leaving 12 bases between the germline ends.

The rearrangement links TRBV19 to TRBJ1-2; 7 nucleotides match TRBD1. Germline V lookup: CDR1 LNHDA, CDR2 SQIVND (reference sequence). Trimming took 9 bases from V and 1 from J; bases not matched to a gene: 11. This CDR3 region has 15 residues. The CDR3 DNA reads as TGTGCCAGCTCAAAGACCGGGACAGATAACTATGGCTACACCTTC. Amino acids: CASSKTGTDNYGYTF.

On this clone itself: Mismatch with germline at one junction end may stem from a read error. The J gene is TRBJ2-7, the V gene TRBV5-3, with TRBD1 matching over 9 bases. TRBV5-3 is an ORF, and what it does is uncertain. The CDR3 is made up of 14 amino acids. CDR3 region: CASSFEGQGHEQYF. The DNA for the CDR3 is TGTGCCAGCAGCTTCGAGGGACAGGGCCACGAGCAGTACTTC.

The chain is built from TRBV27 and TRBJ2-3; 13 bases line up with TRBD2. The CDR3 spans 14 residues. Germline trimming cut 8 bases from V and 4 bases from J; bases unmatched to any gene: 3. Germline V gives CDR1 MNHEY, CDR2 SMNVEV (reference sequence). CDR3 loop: CASRTSGRSDTQYF. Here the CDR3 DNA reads TGTGCCAGCCGGACTAGCGGGAGATCAGATACGCAGTATTTT.

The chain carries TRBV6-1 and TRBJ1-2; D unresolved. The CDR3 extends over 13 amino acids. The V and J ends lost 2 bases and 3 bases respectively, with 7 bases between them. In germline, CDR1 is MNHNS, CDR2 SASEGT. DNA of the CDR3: TGTGCCAGCAGTGAAAGCCAGGACTATGGCTACACCTTC. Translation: CASSESQDYGYTF.

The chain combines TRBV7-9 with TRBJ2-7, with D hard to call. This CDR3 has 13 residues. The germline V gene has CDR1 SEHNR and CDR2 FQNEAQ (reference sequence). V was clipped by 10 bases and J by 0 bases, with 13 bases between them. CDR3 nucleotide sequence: TGTGCCACCACATTCGAGAGCTCCTACGAGCAGTACTTC. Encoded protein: CATTFESSYEQYF.

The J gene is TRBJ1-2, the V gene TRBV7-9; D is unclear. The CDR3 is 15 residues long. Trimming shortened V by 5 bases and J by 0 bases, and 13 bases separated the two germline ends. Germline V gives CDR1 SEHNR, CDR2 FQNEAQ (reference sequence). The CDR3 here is CASSASGLANYGYTF. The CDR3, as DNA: TGTGCCAGCAGCGCCAGTGGGCTAGCTAACTATGGCTACACCTTC. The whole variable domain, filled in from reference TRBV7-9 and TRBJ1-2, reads DTGVSQNPRHKITKRGQNVTFRCDPISEHNRLYWYRQTLGQGPEFLTYFQNEAQLEKSRLLSDRFSAERPKGSFSTLEIQRTEQGDSAMYLCASSASGLANYGYTFGSGTRLTVV.

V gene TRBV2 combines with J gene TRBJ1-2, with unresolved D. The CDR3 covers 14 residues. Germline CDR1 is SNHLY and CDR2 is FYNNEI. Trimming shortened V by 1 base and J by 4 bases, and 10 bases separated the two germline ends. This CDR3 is CASSEVREGYGYTF. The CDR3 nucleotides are TGTGCCAGCAGTGAAGTGAGGGAGGGCTATGGCTACACCTTC.

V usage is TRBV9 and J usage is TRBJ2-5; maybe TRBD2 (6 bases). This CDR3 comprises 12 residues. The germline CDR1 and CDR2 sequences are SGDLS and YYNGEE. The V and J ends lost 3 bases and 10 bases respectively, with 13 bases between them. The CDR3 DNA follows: TGTGCCAGCAGCGCGCCGGGGGTTGACCAGTACTTC. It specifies CASSAPGVDQYF.

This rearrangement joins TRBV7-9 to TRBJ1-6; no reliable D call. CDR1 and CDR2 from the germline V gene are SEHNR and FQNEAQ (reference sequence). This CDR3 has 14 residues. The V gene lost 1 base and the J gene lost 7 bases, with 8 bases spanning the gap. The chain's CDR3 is CASSLGGGNSPLHF. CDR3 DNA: TGTGCCAGCAGCTTAGGAGGTGGAAATTCACCCCTCCACTTT.

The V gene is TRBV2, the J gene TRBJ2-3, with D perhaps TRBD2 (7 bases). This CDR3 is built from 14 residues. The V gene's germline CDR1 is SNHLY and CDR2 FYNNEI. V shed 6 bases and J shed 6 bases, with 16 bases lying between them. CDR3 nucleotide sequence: TGTGCCAGCAGATTGGGAGGGGGGCAGGATACGCAGTATTTT. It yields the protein CASRLGGGQDTQYF.

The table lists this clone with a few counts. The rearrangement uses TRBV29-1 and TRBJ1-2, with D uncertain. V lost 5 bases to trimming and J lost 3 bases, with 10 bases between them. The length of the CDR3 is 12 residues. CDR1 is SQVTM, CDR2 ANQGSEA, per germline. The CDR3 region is CSVWSSHYGYTF. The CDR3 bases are TGCAGCGTTTGGTCTAGCCACTATGGCTACACCTTC.

This chain's CDR3 is CASNRGNQPQHF. Written as DNA, the CDR3 is TGTGCCAGCAACAGGGGCAATCAGCCCCAGCATTTT. The chain uses TRBV2 and TRBJ1-5; TRBD1 might be the D (6 bases). Trimming pared 7 bases from V and 2 bases from J, leaving 6 bases between. Germline values: CDR1 SNHLY, CDR2 FYNNEI. There are 12 residues in the CDR3.

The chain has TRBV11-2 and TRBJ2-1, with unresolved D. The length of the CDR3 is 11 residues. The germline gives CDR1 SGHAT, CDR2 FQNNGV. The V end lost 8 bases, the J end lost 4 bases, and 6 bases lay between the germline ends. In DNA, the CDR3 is TGTGCCAGCGGGGTATACAATGAGCAGTTCTTC. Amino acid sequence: CASGVYNEQFF.

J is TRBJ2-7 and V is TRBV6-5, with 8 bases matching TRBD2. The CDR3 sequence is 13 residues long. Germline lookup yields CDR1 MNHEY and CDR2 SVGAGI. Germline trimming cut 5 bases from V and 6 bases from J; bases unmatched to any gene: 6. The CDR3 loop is CASSQAGAREQYF. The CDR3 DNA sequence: TGTGCCAGCAGTCAAGCGGGAGCCCGCGAGCAGTACTTC.

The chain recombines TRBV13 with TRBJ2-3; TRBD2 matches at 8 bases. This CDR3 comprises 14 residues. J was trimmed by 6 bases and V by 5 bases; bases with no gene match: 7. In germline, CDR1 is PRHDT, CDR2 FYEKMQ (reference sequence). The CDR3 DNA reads TGTGCCAGCAGCCAGCGGGAGTTGGGCGATACGCAGTATTTT. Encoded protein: CASSQRELGDTQYF.

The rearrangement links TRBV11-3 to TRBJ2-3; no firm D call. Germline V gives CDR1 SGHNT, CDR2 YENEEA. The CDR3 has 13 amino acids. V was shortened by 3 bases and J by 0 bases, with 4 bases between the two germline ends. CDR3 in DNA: TGTGCCAGCAGCTTGGATAGCACAGATACGCAGTATTTT. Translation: CASSLDSTDTQYF. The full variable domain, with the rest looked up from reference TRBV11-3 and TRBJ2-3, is EAGVVQSPRYKIIEKKQPVAFWCNPISGHNTLYWYLQNLGQGPELLIRYENEEAVDDSQLPKDRFSAERLKGVDSTLKIQPAELGDSAVYLCASSLDSTDTQYFGPGTRLTVL.

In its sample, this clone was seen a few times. CDR3 sequence reads: CASRFSPSGSYEQYF. The DNA for the CDR3 is TGTGCCAGCAGATTCTCGCCTAGCGGAAGCTACGAGCAGTACTTC. The chain is built from TRBV6-1 and TRBJ2-7; 7 bases are a match to TRBD2. Trimming cost V 6 bases and J 3 bases; bases outside gene matches: 11. Germline-derived CDR1 and CDR2 are MNHNS and SASEGT. The CDR3 sequence is 15 residues long.

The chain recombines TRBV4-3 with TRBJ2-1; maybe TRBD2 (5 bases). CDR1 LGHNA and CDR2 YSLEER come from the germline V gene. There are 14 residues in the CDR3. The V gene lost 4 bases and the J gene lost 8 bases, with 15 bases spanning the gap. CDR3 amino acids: CASSLQKLGDEQFF. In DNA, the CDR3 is TGCGCCAGCAGCCTCCAGAAACTAGGAGATGAGCAGTTCTTC.

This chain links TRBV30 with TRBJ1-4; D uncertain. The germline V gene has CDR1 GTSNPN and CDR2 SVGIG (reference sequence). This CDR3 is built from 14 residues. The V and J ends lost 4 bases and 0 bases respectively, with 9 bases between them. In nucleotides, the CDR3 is TGTGCCTGGACCGGGTTCCCAACTAATGAAAAACTGTTTTTT. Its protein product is CAWTGFPTNEKLFF.

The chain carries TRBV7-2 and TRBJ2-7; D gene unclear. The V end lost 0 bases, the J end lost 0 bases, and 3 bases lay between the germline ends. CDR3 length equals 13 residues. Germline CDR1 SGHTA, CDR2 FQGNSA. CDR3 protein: CASSLADSYEQYF. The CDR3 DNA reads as TGTGCCAGCAGCTTAGCGGACTCCTACGAGCAGTACTTC.

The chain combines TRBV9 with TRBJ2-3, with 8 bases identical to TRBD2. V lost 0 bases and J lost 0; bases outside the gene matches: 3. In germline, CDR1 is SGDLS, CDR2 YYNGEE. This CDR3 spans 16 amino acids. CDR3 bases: TGTGCCAGCAGCGTAGAAGCGGGAGCAAGCACAGATACGCAGTATTTT. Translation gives CASSVEAGASTDTQYF. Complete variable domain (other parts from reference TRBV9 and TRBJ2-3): DSGVTQTPKHLITATGQRVTLRCSPRSGDLSVYWYQQSLDQGLQFLIQYYNGEERAKGNILERFSAQQFPDLHSELNLSSLELGDSALYFCASSVEAGASTDTQYFGPGTRLTVL.

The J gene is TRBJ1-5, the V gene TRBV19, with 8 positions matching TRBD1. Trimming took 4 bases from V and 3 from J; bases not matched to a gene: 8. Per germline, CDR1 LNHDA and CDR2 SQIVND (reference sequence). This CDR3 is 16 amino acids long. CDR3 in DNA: TGTGCCAGTAGTACTTCAGGGGGCTTGCTCAATCAGCCCCAGCATTTT. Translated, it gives CASSTSGGLLNQPQHF.